This T cell receptor beta chain was identified during a study of OX40 agonist ivuxolimab in advanced cancers. Study-level results: The mean number of expanded clones was higher in CD8+ T cells than in CD4+.

Data came from immunoSEQ multiplex PCR; TCRdb stores just in-frame clones and leaves some out. This table holds tens of thousands of clones, 90% to 95% found once. Note on this clone: Its specificity is unknown.

V trimming: 3 bases; J trimming: 6 bases; junction bases outside the gene matches: 8. CDR1 is SNHLY and CDR2 is FYNNEI in the germline V gene. This CDR3 has 15 amino acids. This material consisted of CD4+ or CD8+ T cells sorted from blood, taken in a trial of the OX40 agonist ivuxolimab. The clonotype comes from an adult with an advanced solid tumor such as melanoma, head and neck, liver or kidney cancer. V and J are TRBV2 and TRBJ1-5; 7 bases are a match to TRBD1. The CDR3 DNA reads as TGTGCCAGCAGTGAGGGACAGAGGGGAACTCAGCCCCAGCATTTT. Translation gives CASSEGQRGTQPQHF.